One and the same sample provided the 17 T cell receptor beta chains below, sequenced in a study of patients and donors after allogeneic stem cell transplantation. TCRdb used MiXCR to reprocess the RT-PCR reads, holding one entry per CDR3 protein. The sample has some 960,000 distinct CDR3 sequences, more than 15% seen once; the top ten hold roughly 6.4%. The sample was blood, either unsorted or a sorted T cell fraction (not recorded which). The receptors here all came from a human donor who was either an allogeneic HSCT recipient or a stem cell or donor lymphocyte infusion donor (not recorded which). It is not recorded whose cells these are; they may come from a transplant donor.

The CDR3 protein is CASSVGGEASYEQYF. The CDR3 region has the DNA TGTGCCAGCAGCGTAGGGGGGGAAGCCTCCTACGAGCAGTACTTC. The J gene is TRBJ2-7, the V gene TRBV9, with a possible D match to TRBD2 (6 bases). This CDR3 is built from 15 residues. Germline-derived CDR1 and CDR2 are SGDLS and YYNGEE. Trimming stripped 0 bases from V and 0 bases from J, with 10 bases between. The full variable domain, completed using reference TRBV9 and TRBJ2-7, is DSGVTQTPKHLITATGQRVTLRCSPRSGDLSVYWYQQSLDQGLQFLIQYYNGEERAKGNILERFSAQQFPDLHSELNLSSLELGDSALYFCASSVGGEASYEQYFGPGTRLTVT.

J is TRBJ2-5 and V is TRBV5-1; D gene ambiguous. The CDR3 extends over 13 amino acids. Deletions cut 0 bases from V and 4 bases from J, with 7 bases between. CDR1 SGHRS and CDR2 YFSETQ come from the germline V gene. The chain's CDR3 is CASSLGDTETQYF. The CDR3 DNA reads TGCGCCAGCAGCTTGGGAGATACAGAGACCCAGTACTTC.

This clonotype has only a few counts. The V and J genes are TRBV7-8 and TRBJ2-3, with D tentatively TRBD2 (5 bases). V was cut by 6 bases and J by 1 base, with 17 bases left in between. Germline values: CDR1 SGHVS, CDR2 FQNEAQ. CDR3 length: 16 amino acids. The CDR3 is CASRAGWRVGTDTQYF. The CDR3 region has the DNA TGTGCCAGCAGGGCCGGCTGGCGGGTTGGCACAGATACGCAGTATTTT.

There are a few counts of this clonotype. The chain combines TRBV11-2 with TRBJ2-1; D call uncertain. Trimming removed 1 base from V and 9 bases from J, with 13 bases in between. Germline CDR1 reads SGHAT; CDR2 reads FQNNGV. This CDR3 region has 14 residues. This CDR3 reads CASSLGFGRTEQFF. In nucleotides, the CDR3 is TGTGCCAGCAGCTTAGGGTTTGGTAGAACTGAGCAGTTCTTC.

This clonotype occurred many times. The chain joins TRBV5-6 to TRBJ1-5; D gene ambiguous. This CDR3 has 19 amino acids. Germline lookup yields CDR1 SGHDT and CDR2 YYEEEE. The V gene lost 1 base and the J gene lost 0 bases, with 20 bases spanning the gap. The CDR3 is CASSLWRAGYDYSNQPQHF. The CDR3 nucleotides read TGTGCCAGCAGCTTGTGGCGAGCAGGATATGATTATAGCAATCAGCCCCAGCATTTT.

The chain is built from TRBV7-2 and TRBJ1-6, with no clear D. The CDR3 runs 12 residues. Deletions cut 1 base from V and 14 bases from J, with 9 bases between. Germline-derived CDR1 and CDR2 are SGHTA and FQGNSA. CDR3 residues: CASSLERGSLHF. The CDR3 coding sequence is TGTGCCAGCAGCTTAGAGCGGGGTTCCCTCCACTTT.

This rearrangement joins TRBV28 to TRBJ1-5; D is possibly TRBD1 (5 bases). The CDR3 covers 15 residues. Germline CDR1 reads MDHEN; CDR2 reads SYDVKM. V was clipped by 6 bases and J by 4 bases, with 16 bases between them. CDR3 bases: TGTGCCAGCAGCGTACTCCAGGGTCCAAATCAGCCCCAGCATTTT. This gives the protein CASSVLQGPNQPQHF.

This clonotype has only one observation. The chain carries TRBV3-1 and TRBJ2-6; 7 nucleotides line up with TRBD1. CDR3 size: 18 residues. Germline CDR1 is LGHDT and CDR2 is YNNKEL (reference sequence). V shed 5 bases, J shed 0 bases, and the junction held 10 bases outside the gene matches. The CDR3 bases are TGTGCCAGCAGCAAACTCGACAGGGACGGCTCTGGGGCCAACGTCCTGACTTTC. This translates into CASSKLDRDGSGANVLTF.

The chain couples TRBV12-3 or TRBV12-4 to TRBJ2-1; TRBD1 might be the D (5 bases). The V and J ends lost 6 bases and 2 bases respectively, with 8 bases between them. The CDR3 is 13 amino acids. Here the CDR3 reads CASRAGTYNEQFF. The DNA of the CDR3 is TGTGCCAGCAGAGCAGGGACCTACAATGAGCAGTTCTTC.

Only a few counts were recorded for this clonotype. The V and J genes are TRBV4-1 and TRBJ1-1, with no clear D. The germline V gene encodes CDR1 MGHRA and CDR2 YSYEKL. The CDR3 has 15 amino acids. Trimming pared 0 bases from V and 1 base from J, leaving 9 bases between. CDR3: CASSQEIRGNTEAFF. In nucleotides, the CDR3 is TGCGCCAGCAGCCAAGAGATTCGGGGGAACACTGAAGCTTTCTTT.

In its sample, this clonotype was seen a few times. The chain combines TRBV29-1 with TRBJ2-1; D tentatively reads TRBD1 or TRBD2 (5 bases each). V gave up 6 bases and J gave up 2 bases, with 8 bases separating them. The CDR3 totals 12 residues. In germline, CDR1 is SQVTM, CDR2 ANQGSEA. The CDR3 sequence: CSVGTAYNEQFF. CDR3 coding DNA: TGCAGCGTGGGGACGGCCTACAATGAGCAGTTCTTC.

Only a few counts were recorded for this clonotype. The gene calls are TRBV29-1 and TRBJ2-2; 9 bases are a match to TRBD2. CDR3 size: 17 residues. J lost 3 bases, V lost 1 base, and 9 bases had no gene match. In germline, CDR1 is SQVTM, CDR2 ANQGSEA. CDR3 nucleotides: TGCAGCGTTGAAGGATTTATAGCGGGAGTAGACACCGGGGAGCTGTTTTTT. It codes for CSVEGFIAGVDTGELFF.

CDR3 sequence: CASSYSDRDSYGYTF. CDR3 DNA: TGTGCCAGCAGTTACTCGGACAGAGACTCCTATGGCTACACCTTC. The chain couples TRBV6-5 to TRBJ1-2, with D perhaps matching TRBD1 (6 bases). The CDR3 has 15 residues. Germline V gene data show CDR1 as MNHEY and CDR2 as SVGAGI. V was pared by 0 bases and J by 4 bases, with 12 bases between.

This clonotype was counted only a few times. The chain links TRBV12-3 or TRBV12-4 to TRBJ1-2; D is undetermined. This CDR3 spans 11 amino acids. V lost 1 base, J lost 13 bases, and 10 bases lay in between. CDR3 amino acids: CASSLEGDFTF. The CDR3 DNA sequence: TGTGCCAGCAGTTTAGAAGGAGATTTCACCTTC.

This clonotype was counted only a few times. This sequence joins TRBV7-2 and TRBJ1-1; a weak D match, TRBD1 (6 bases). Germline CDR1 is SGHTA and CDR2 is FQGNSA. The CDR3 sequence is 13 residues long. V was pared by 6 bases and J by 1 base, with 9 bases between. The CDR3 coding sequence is TGTGCCAGCAGTACAGGGAAGAACACTGAAGCTTTCTTT. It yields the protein CASSTGKNTEAFF.

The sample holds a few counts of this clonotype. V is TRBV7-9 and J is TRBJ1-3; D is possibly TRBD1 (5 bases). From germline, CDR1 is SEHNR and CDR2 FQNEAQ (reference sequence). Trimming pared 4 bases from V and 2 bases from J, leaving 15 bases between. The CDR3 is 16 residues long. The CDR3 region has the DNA TGTGCCAGCAGCTCCAACGGGGCCCAGGCTGGAAACACCATATATTTT. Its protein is CASSSNGAQAGNTIYF.

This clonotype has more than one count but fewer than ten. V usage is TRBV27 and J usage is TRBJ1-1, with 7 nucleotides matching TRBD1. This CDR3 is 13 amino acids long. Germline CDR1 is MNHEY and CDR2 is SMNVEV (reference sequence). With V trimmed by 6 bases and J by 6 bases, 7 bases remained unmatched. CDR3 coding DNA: TGTGCCAGCAGCCAAGGACAGGCGTCTGAAGCTTTCTTT. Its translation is CASSQGQASEAFF.